The sequence of this T cell receptor beta chain was determined in a study of human T cells and chemical hapten exposure. Described time point: patch test 1, 2 weeks after DPC sensitization. Treatment given: therapeutic diphenylcyclopropenone sensitization with weekly scalp DPC. Findings and limits, study-wide: Once DPC sensitization occurred, TCRs above 1 in 1000 frequency showed no change.

On this clonotype itself: Its antigen is currently unknown.

As originally analysed: Between roughly 23,224 and 700,000 TCRs appeared in each sample, and the median stood at about 100,000. TCRdb reprocessed the RACE reads with MiXCR, giving one entry per CDR3 protein. The V and J calls come from TCRdb's annotation, not from the publication. The sample lists tens of thousands of distinct CDR3 sequences; more than 8% were seen once. The clonotype was recovered from a woman in her forties with alopecia areata. Some clones in this sample may be carry-over from other donors' samples. Sample: whole blood, taken in connection with sensitization to the hapten diphenylcyclopropenone (DPC).

This chain's CDR3 is CASASLPYNEQFF. CDR3 in DNA: TGTGCCAGCGCGTCACTACCCTACAATGAGCAGTTCTTC. The J gene is TRBJ2-1, the V gene TRBV6-2 or TRBV6-3; D ambiguous. CDR1 MNHEY and CDR2 SVGEGT come from the germline V gene. The CDR3 length is 13 residues. V lost 8 bases and J 2 bases, leaving 10 bases between the germline ends.